This T cell receptor beta chain was captured by sequencing in a study of blood T cells in healthy people across ages. The CDR3 is made up of 16 amino acids. V lost 5 bases, J lost 1 base, and 4 bases stayed unmatched. Germline lookup yields CDR1 DFQATT and CDR2 SNEGSKA (reference sequence). A remark on this clonotype: The target antigen is unknown.

Then a second PCR, running about 6 to 11 cycles, was carried out with a sample-barcoded 5' primer and a J-beta primer mix. Each single sample gave us at least 2.5 million CDR3-containing paired-end reads. Each CDR3 protein gets one entry after TCRdb re-called the 5' RACE reads with MiXCR. The sample has hundreds of thousands of distinct CDR3 sequences; roughly 44% are singletons. General study points: Versus aged donors, long-lived donors had higher diversity and more naive CD4+ cells.

Donors were healthy Caucasian individuals from Russia aged roughly 6 to 90. Peripheral blood from each donor was collected in a volume of ten milliliters. The sequenced material came from blood. The chain recombines TRBV20-1 with TRBJ2-1; 14 bases are shared with TRBD2. The clonotype originates from a man aged 55 to 70 in good health. The CDR3 reads CSAQTSGGGSYNEQFF. CDR3 DNA sequence: TGCAGTGCTCAGACTAGCGGGGGGGGGTCCTACAATGAGCAGTTCTTC.